The 8 T cell receptor beta chains in this list originate from one sample, sequenced in a study of beta chain features in type 1 diabetes. Reverse transcribing all isolated RNA meant expressed TCRB transcripts were sequenced. Here immunoSEQ multiplex PCR was the method, and the copy in TCRdb shows in-frame clones only, minus some. The sample lists more than 300,000 clones; about 15% were seen once. The sample comprised naive CD4+ T cells from blood. The source is a young woman in good health.

J is TRBJ1-2 and V is TRBV30, with TRBD1 matching 7 bases. The CDR3 runs 14 residues. Germline loops: CDR1 GTSNPN, CDR2 SVGIG (reference sequence). Trimming removed 4 bases from V and 8 bases from J; junction bases left unmatched: 13. CDR3 amino acids: CAWTRGGTPRGYTF. The DNA for the CDR3 is TGTGCCTGGACCCGAGGGGGCACTCCTAGGGGCTACACCTTC.

Only a few counts were recorded for this clone. The genes are TRBV4-2 and TRBJ2-1; TRBD2 matches 12 bases. Trimming cost V 4 bases and J 2 bases; bases outside gene matches: 0. The germline V gene encodes CDR1 LGHNA and CDR2 YNFKEQ. The CDR3 runs 15 residues. CDR3 coding DNA: TGTGCCAGCAGCCGACTAGCGGGAGCCTACAATGAGCAGTTCTTC. The encoded protein is CASSRLAGAYNEQFF.

This clone was counted only a few times. At the DNA level, this CDR3 is encoded by other sequences in the same sample as well. V gene TRBV7-2 combines with J gene TRBJ2-5; D possibly corresponds to TRBD1 (7 bases). This CDR3 comprises 15 residues. Trimming stripped 1 base from V and 4 bases from J, with 13 bases between. CDR1 SGHTA and CDR2 FQGNSA come from the germline V gene. The CDR3 DNA reads as TGTGCCAGCAGCTTAGACAGGGGAGGAGGAGAGACCCAGTACTTC. Protein sequence: CASSLDRGGGETQYF.

This clone appeared a few times. The CDR3 coding sequence is TGCGCCAGCAGCCAAGATCTAGGGGTTGATTCGTTCTATGGCTACACCTTC. Translating it yields CASSQDLGVDSFYGYTF. V and J are TRBV4-3 and TRBJ1-2, with a possible D match to TRBD1 (5 bases). The CDR3 covers 17 residues. V lost 0 bases to trimming and J lost 4 bases, with 18 bases between them. CDR1 LGHNA and CDR2 YSLEER come from the germline V gene.

This clone was detected a few times. The V call is TRBV5-1, the J call TRBJ2-1; D perhaps matches TRBD1 (6 bases). Germline CDR1 SGHRS, CDR2 YFSETQ. The CDR3 spans 15 residues. V was clipped by 1 base and J by 9 bases, with 17 bases between them. The CDR3 nucleotides read TGCGCCAGCAGCTTGCAAAACAGGGACATCGGTGAGCAGTTCTTC. Translated: CASSLQNRDIGEQFF.

In this sample, this clone turned up a few times. This CDR3 reads CSARSNYGYTF. CDR3 nucleotides: TGCAGTGCTAGAAGCAACTATGGCTACACCTTC. V and J are TRBV20-1 and TRBJ1-2, with D unclear. The germline CDR1 and CDR2 sequences are DFQATT and SNEGSKA (reference sequence). CDR3 length equals 11 residues. Trimming took 2 bases from V and 2 from J, leaving 3 bases between them.

This chain connects TRBV23-1 to TRBJ1-5; 9 bases line up with TRBD1. TRBV23-1 is an open reading frame whose function is uncertain. The length of the CDR3 is 15 residues. V shed 7 bases and J 6 bases; nucleotides not matched to a gene: 10. CDR3 in DNA: TGCGCCAGCATCATAAGGACAGGGGTTAGTCAGCCCCAGCATTTT. It encodes CASIIRTGVSQPQHF.

The chain employs TRBV29-1 and TRBJ2-7; tentatively, D is TRBD1 (5 bases). This CDR3 has 12 residues. CDR1 is SQVTM, CDR2 ANQGSEA, per germline. V lost 1 base, J lost 2 bases, and 6 bases lay in between. CDR3 DNA: TGCAGCGTTGAAGGGGGCGCCTACGAGCAGTACTTC. Its translation: CSVEGGAYEQYF.